This entry lists 19 T cell receptor beta chains sequenced from one sample in a study of blood T cell repertoires in COVID-19. Using immunoSEQ multiplex PCR, the repertoire was profiled, and TCRdb retains in-frame clones only, with some absent. The sample includes tens of thousands of clones, more than 60% of them seen just once. The sample comprised peripheral blood. These receptor sequences come from a human donor in a cohort sampled during active COVID-19.

This chain joins TRBV10-2 and TRBJ1-2; TRBD1 aligns across 8 bases. This CDR3 has 13 residues. With V trimmed by 8 bases and J by 1 base, 3 bases remained unmatched. Germline CDR1 and CDR2: WSHSY and SAAADI. CDR3 nucleotide sequence: TGCGCCAGCCGACAGGGGCATAACTATGGCTACACCTTC. Its protein product is CASRQGHNYGYTF.

The chain couples TRBV19 to TRBJ2-2; D is perhaps TRBD1 (6 bases). V dropped 6 bases and J dropped 6 bases, with 14 bases sitting between them. The CDR3 spans 14 residues. CDR1 and CDR2 from the germline V gene are LNHDA and SQIVND (reference sequence). The CDR3 DNA sequence: TGTGCCAGTAGATCCTCACAGGGTCCCGGGGAGCTGTTTTTT. Translating it yields CASRSSQGPGELFF.

In its sample, this clone was seen a few times. V is TRBV6-5 and J is TRBJ1-5; D is unclear. CDR1 MNHEY and CDR2 SVGAGI come from the germline V gene. The V end lost 2 bases, the J end lost 3 bases, and 14 bases lay between the germline ends. The CDR3 length is 16 residues. The CDR3 is CASSYVQIMDNQPQHF. CDR3 nucleotide sequence: TGTGCCAGCAGTTACGTACAGATTATGGACAATCAGCCCCAGCATTTT.

The chain combines TRBV15 with TRBJ2-7; TRBD2 might be the D (6 bases). V gave up 3 bases and J gave up 4 bases, with 10 bases separating them. There are 13 residues in the CDR3. CDR1 and CDR2 (germline): LNHNV, YYDKDF (reference sequence). CDR3 nucleotide sequence: TGTGCCACCAGCAGCGGGAGTAAGTACGAGCAGTACTTC. Its translation is CATSSGSKYEQYF.

A single count supports this clone. The chain links TRBV5-6 to TRBJ2-7; D unresolved. The CDR3 is 14 residues long. Per the germline V gene, CDR1 is SGHDT and CDR2 is YYEEEE. Trimming shortened V by 5 bases and J by 6 bases, and 18 bases separated the two germline ends. The CDR3 DNA is TGTGCCAGCAGTTGGGCCAGCCTTCTGGTCGAGCAGTACTTC. It specifies CASSWASLLVEQYF.

The V gene is TRBV28, the J gene TRBJ1-5, with D possibly TRBD1 on 6 matching bases. Per germline, CDR1 MDHEN and CDR2 SYDVKM. V was cut by 5 bases and J by 7 bases, with 18 bases left in between. The CDR3 runs 15 residues. The CDR3 loop is CASSPAGTSSQPQHF. As DNA, the CDR3 is TGTGCCAGCAGTCCAGCCGGGACATCTTCCCAGCCCCAGCATTTT.

The chain carries TRBV28 and TRBJ1-6; TRBD1 aligns across 9 bases. CDR1 MDHEN and CDR2 SYDVKM come from the germline V gene. V lost 3 bases to trimming and J lost 4 bases; unmatched junction nucleotides: 10. The CDR3 is made up of 18 amino acids. Here the CDR3 DNA reads TGTGCCAGCAGTTTTTGGGACAGGGCGAAATTTTATAATTCACCCCTCCACTTT. Amino acids: CASSFWDRAKFYNSPLHF.

This clone was counted a single time. The rearrangement uses TRBV15 and TRBJ2-3; possibly TRBD2 for D (5 bases). The CDR3 totals 12 residues. Germline lookup yields CDR1 LNHNV and CDR2 YYDKDF (reference sequence). V lost 3 bases to trimming and J lost 9 bases, with 10 bases between them. The CDR3 nucleotides are TGTGCCACCAGCAGGGCCCTAGCAACGCAGTATTTT. It codes for CATSRALATQYF.

This chain joins TRBV5-6 and TRBJ2-2; 9 bases map to TRBD1. Germline values: CDR1 SGHDT, CDR2 YYEEEE. J lost 1 base, V lost 4 bases, and 5 bases had no gene match. The CDR3 has 16 amino acids. CDR3 region: CASSQGTGLNTGELFF. DNA of the CDR3: TGTGCCAGCAGCCAAGGGACAGGGCTGAACACCGGGGAGCTGTTTTTT.

This rearrangement joins TRBV7-9 to TRBJ2-7; 8 bases are a match to TRBD1. The CDR3 is 15 residues long. V gave up 5 bases and J gave up 6 bases; unmatched junction bases: 12. Germline CDR1 SEHNR, CDR2 FQNEAQ (reference sequence). The CDR3 nucleotides are TGTGCCAGCAGCGCACAGGGGGTTGTAGCCATCGAGCAGTACTTC. Amino acids: CASSAQGVVAIEQYF.

The gene calls are TRBV6-6 and TRBJ1-4; D is undetermined. The length of the CDR3 is 14 residues. The ends were cut back, 6 bases at V and 5 bases at J, with 13 bases in the middle. Germline V gene data show CDR1 as MNHNY and CDR2 as SVGAGI (reference sequence). The CDR3 loop is CASRPPSWNEKLFF. Written as DNA, the CDR3 is TGTGCCAGCAGACCCCCCAGTTGGAATGAAAAACTGTTTTTT.

V is TRBV28 and J is TRBJ1-1; D possibly corresponds to TRBD1 (5 bases). Trimming cost V 8 bases and J 6 bases, with 19 bases left between them. CDR1 and CDR2 (germline): MDHEN, SYDVKM. The CDR3 sequence is 14 residues long. CDR3 residues: CASLNHGGRAEAFF. CDR3 bases: TGTGCCAGCCTGAACCACGGGGGAAGGGCTGAAGCTTTCTTT.

The chain employs TRBV29-1 and TRBJ2-3, with TRBD1 as a possible D gene (5 bases). This CDR3 is 14 amino acids long. With 6 bases removed from V and 3 bases from J, the gap between germline ends came to 16 bases. Germline V gene data show CDR1 as SQVTM and CDR2 as ANQGSEA. Here the CDR3 DNA reads TGCAGCGTGGTAACAGGCTTTAGTACAGATACGCAGTATTTT. Translating it yields CSVVTGFSTDTQYF.

The rearrangement joins TRBV6-4 to TRBJ1-2, with D tentatively TRBD1 (5 bases). The CDR3 runs 12 residues. In germline, CDR1 is MRHNA, CDR2 SNTAGT. V lost 3 bases and J 5 bases, leaving 7 bases between the germline ends. Here the CDR3 DNA reads TGTGCCAGCAGTGATGCAGGGTATGGCTACACCTTC. Protein sequence: CASSDAGYGYTF.

The genes are TRBV6-2 or TRBV6-3 and TRBJ2-1; TRBD2 aligns across 9 bases. Germline V gene sequence: CDR1 MNHEY, CDR2 SVGEGT. The CDR3 spans 15 residues. V lost 2 bases and J lost 10; bases outside the gene matches: 9. Here the CDR3 DNA reads TGTGCCAGCAGTTACGTGGGAGCGGGGGGAGAAGAGCAGTTCTTC. Translating it yields CASSYVGAGGEEQFF.

The genes are TRBV3-1 (or the pseudogene TRBV3-2) and TRBJ2-7; TRBD2 agrees at 7 bases. The CDR3 has 16 amino acids. Germline-derived CDR1 and CDR2 are LGHDT and YNNKEL (reference sequence). The V and J ends lost 0 bases and 2 bases, in that order; junction bases with no gene match: 7. The CDR3 DNA reads TGTGCCAGCAGCCAAGAGTTGCGGGAGCCTCCCTACGAGCAGTACTTC. Protein product: CASSQELREPPYEQYF.

This clone was seen only a few times. The chain is built from TRBV6-5 and TRBJ1-5; a possible D gene is TRBD1 (5 bases). Looked up from germline, CDR1 is MNHEY and CDR2 is SVGAGI. The CDR3 has 14 amino acids. V shed 10 bases and J shed 1 base, with 14 bases lying between them. The CDR3 bases are TGTGCCACTAGCGGGTGGGGGAGCAATCAGCCCCAGCATTTT. Amino acids: CATSGWGSNQPQHF.

The chain joins TRBV4-2 to TRBJ1-2; 8 positions match TRBD1. J gave up 6 bases and V 0 bases, and 9 bases lay outside the gene matches. The germline V gene has CDR1 LGHNA and CDR2 YNFKEQ. The CDR3 runs to 16 residues. CDR3 nucleotides: TGTGCCAGCAGCCAAGATCGACAGGGGCGAGTGGATGGCTACACCTTC. This encodes CASSQDRQGRVDGYTF.

The genes are TRBV3-1 (or the pseudogene TRBV3-2) and TRBJ2-2; D is uncertain. Germline V gene lookup returns CDR1 LGHDT and CDR2 YNNKEL (reference sequence). The CDR3 has 13 amino acids. V shed 0 bases and J shed 12 bases, with 11 bases lying between them. The CDR3 loop is CASSQDGTRKLFF. Written as DNA, the CDR3 is TGTGCCAGCAGCCAAGATGGAACGCGGAAGCTGTTTTTT.